This T cell receptor beta chain appears in the sequencing data of a study of blood T cell repertoires in COVID-19. Turning to the study itself: COVID-19 samples collected from the United States, Italy and Spain covered acute and convalescent phases.

This clone was seen a single time. The CDR3 consists of 13 residues. CDR1 is SGHDT and CDR2 is YYEEEE in the germline V gene. Between the trimmed V and J ends, which lost 4 bases and 5 bases, there was a span of 10 bases. As handled by the study authors: For nucleated cells, counts were estimated from reference gene primer amplification. Using immunoSEQ multiplex PCR, the repertoire was profiled, and TCRdb retains in-frame clones only, with some absent. From that table come the V and J calls and clone size; the DNA was used to work out D and trimming. The sample holds about 300,000 clones, around 87% seen once.

The rearrangement joins TRBV5-6 to TRBJ2-1, with a weak D call TRBD1 (5 bases). Sequencing was carried out using peripheral blood. This receptor was identified in an older man with acute or convalescent COVID-19. The CDR3 nucleotides are TGTGCCAGCAGCGCGGACACAAACAATGAGCAGTTCTTC. As protein: CASSADTNNEQFF. The full variable domain, completed using reference TRBV5-6 and TRBJ2-1, is DAGVTQSPTHLIKTRGQQVTLRCSPKSGHDTVSWYQQALGQGPQFIFQYYEEEERQRGNFPDRFSGHQFPNYSSELNVNALLLGDSALYLCASSADTNNEQFFGPGTRLTVL.